This TCR beta chain was sequenced in a study of blood T cell repertoires in COVID-19. Assay used: immunoSEQ multiplex PCR; TCRdb lists only in-frame clones, some missing. The data show roughly 150,000 clones, approximately 86% seen once. The TCR sequence derives from a woman of 80 years or more with COVID-19, enrolled during active disease. The sample consisted of peripheral blood.

CDR3 protein: CATSRDGPQGGNTIYF. In nucleotides, the CDR3 is TGTGCCACCAGCAGAGACGGGCCTCAGGGAGGAAACACCATATATTTT. The rearrangement links TRBV15 to TRBJ1-3, with a weak D call TRBD1 (5 bases). This CDR3 has 16 amino acids. V lost 0 bases and J 4 bases, leaving 13 bases between the germline ends. Germline V gene lookup returns CDR1 LNHNV and CDR2 YYDKDF (reference sequence). The full variable domain, rest sourced from reference TRBV15 and TRBJ1-3, is DAMVIQNPRYQVTQFGKPVTLSCSQTLNHNVMYWYQQKSSQAPKLLFHYYDKDFNNEADTPDNFQSRRPNTSFCFLDIRSPGLGDTAMYLCATSRDGPQGGNTIYFGEGSWLTVV.